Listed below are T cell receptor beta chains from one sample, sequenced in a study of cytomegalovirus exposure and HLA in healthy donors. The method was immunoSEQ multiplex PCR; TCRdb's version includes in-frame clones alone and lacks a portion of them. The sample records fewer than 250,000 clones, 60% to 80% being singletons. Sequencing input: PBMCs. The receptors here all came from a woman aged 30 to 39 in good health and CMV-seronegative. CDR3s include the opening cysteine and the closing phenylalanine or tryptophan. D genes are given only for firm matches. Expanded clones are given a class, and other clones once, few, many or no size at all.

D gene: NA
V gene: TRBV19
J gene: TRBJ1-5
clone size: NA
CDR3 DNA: TGTGCCAGTAGGGTAGGGGGGGCCCTTGGCAATCAGCCCCAGCATTTT
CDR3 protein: CASRVGGALGNQPQHF

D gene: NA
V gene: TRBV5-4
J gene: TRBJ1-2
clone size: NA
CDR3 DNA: TGTGCCAGCAGCTTGAGTCAGGGGACCTACACCTTC
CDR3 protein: CASSLSQGTYTF

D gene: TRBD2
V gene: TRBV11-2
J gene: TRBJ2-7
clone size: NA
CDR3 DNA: TGTGCCAGCAGCGAGGGACTAGTCTACGAGCAGTACTTC
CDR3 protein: CASSEGLVYEQYF

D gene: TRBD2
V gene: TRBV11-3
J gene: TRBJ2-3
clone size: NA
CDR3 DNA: TGTGCCAGCAGCTTAGATAAGCGGCTAGCGGGGGGAGGCGATACGCAGTATTTT
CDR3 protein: CASSLDKRLAGGGDTQYF

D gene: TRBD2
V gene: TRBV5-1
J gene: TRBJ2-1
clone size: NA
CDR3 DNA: TGCGCCAGCAGCTCGAGGACTAGCGGGAGCTACAATGAGCAGTTCTTC
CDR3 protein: CASSSRTSGSYNEQFF

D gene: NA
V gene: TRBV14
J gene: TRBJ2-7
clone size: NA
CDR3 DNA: TGTGCCAGCAGCCAGATGACAGAGGCTCCCGACGAGCAGTACTTC
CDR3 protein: CASSQMTEAPDEQYF

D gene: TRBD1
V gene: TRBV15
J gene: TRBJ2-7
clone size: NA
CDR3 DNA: TGTGCCACCCGAGGAGGCGGGACAGGGGTCCGCGAGCAGTACTTC
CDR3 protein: CATRGGGTGVREQYF

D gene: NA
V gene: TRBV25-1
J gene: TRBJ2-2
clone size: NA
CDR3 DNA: TGTGCCAGCAGTGAATACGCACCGGGAACCGGGGAGCTGTTTTTT
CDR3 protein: CASSEYAPGTGELFF

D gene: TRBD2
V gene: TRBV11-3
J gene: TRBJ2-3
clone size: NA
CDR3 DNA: TGTGCCAGCAGCTTATTGCGGGGGGGCGCAGATACGCAGTATTTT
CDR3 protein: CASSLLRGGADTQYF

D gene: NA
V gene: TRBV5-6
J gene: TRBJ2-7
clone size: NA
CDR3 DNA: TGTGCCAGCAGCTCTCTAGGGGTGGGCCCCTGGGACGAGCAGTACTTC
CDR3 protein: CASSSLGVGPWDEQYF

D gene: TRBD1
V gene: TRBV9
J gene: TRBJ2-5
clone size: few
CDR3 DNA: TGTGCCAGCAGCGTACGGACAGGGGAGACCCAGTACTTC
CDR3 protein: CASSVRTGETQYF

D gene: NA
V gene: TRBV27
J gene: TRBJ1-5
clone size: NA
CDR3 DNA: TGTGCCAGCAGTTTATCCCGAGGCAGGGGAGGGCAGCCCCAGCATTTT
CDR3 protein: CASSLSRGRGGQPQHF

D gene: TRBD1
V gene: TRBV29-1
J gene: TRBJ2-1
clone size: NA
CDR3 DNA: TGCAGCGTTGAAGGACTAGGACAGGGGGCAGACAATGAGCAGTTCTTC
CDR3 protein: CSVEGLGQGADNEQFF

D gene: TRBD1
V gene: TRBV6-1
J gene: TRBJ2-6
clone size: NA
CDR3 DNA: TGTGCCAGCAGTGAACGGGGCGGGACAGGGGCCAATAGGGCCAACGTCCTGACTTTC
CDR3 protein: CASSERGGTGANRANVLTF

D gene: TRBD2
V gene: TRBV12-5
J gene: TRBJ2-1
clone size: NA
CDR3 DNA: TGTGCTAGTGGTTTTGGACTAGCGGGAGAAGGGTATTACAATGAGCAGTTCTTC
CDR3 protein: CASGFGLAGEGYYNEQFF

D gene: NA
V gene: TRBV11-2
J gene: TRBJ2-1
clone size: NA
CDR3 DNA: TGTGCCAGCAGCCCCCGCCGGGCAGGGGAAAATGAGCAGTTCTTC
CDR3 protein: CASSPRRAGENEQFF

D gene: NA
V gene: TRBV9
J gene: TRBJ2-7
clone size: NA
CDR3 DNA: TGTGTCAGCGGACGAGGGGGAGACTACGAGCAGTACTTC
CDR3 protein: CVSGRGGDYEQYF

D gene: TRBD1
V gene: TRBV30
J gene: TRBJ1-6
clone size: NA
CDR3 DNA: TGTGCCTGGAGCGGGGGGACAGGGAAGAATTCACCCCTCCACTTT
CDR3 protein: CAWSGGTGKNSPLHF

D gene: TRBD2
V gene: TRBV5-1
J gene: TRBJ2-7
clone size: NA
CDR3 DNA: TGCGCCAGCAGCTTGGAGGTTAGCGGGGGGGGTCCCCCCTACGAGCAGTACTTC
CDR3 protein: CASSLEVSGGGPPYEQYF

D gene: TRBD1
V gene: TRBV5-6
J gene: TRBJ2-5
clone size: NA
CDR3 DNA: TGTGCCAGCAGCTTGGGACAGGGAAGCTGGGAGACCCAGTACTTC
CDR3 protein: CASSLGQGSWETQYF

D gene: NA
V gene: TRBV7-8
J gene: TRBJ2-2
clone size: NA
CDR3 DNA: TGTGCCAGCAGCCTCCTATCCGGGGAGCTGTTTTTT
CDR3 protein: CASSLLSGELFF

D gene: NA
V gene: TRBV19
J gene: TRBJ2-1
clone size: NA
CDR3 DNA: TGTGCCAGTAGCCCATGGACAGTCCTGGGAAATGAGCAGTTCTTC
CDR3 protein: CASSPWTVLGNEQFF

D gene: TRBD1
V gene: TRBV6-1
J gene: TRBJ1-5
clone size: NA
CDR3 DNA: TGTGCCAGCCGGGGGACAGGGGGTCAGCCCCAGCATTTT
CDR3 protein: CASRGTGGQPQHF

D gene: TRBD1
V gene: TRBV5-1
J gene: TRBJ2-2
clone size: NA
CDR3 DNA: TGCGCCAGCAGCCAGGACAGGGGTGGAACCGGGGAGCTGTTTTTT
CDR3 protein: CASSQDRGGTGELFF

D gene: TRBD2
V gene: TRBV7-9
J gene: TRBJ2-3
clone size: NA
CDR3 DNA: TGTGCCAGCAGCCCAGGGTTAGCGGGGGGTTCCACAGATACGCAGTATTTT
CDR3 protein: CASSPGLAGGSTDTQYF

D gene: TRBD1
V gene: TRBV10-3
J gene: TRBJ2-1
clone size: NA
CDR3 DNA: TGTGCCATCAGCCCTCCGGGACAGGGGAACAATGAGCGGTTCTTC
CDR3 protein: CAISPPGQGNNERFF

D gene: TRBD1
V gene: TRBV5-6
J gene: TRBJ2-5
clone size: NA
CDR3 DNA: TGTGCCAGCAGCTCATACCGGGACAGGGCCGGGGAGACCCAGTACTTC
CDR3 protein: CASSSYRDRAGETQYF

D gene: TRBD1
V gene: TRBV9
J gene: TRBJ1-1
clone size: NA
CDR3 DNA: TGTGCCAGCAGCGTCCGGACAGGCCTGAACACTGAAGCTTTCTTT
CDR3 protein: CASSVRTGLNTEAFF

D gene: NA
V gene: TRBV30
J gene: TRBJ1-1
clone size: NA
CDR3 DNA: TGTGCCTGGAACCGACAGAGTGAAGCTTTCTTT
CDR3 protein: CAWNRQSEAFF

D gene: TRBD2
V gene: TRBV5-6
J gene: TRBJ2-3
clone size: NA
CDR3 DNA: TGTGCCAGCAGCTTGGAAAGACTAGCGAACCGCACAGATACGCAGTATTTT
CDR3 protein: CASSLERLANRTDTQYF

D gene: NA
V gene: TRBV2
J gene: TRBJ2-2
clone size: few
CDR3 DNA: TGTGCCAGCACCGTTGGGCAGGCGCTGAACACCGGGGAGCTGTTTTTT
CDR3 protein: CASTVGQALNTGELFF

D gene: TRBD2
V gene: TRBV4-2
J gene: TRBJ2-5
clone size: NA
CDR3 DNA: TGTGCCAGCAGCTTGAGGCTAGCGGGAGAGGAGACCCAGTACTTC
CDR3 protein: CASSLRLAGEETQYF

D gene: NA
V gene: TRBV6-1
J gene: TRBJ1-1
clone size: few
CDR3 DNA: TGTGCCAGCAGTCTATTTGGGAACACTGAAGCTTTCTTT
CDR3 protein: CASSLFGNTEAFF

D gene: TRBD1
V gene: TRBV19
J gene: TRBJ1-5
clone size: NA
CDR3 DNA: TGTGCCAGTAGACCAGGACAGGGCGGCAATCAGCCCCAGCATTTT
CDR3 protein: CASRPGQGGNQPQHF

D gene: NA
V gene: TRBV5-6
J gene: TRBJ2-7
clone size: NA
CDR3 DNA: TGTGCCAGCAGCTTGGAAGCGTCCAGCTCCTACGAGCAGTACTTC
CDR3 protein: CASSLEASSSYEQYF

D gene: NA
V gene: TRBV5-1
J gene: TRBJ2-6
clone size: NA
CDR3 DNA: TGCGCCAGCAGCTTAGACGGGGGATCCGGGGCCAACGTCCTGACTTTC
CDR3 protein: CASSLDGGSGANVLTF

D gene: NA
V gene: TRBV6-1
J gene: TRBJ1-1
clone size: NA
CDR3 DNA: TGTGCCACCTGCCAGAGAGACACTTTGAACACTGAAGCTTTCTTT
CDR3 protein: CATCQRDTLNTEAFF

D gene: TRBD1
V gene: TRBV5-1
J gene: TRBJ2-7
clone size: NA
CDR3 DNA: TGCGCCAGCAGCCCAGGGGACAGGGGTCCCTACGAGCAGTACTTC
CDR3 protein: CASSPGDRGPYEQYF

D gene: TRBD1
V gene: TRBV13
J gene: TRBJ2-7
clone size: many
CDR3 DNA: TGTGCCAGCACCGCACGACAGGGGAATGCCTACGAGCAGTACTTC
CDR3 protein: CASTARQGNAYEQYF

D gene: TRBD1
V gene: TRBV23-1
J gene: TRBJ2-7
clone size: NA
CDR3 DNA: TGCGCCAGCAGTCAATACCGGGACAGGGTCTACGAGCAGTACTTC
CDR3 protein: CASSQYRDRVYEQYF

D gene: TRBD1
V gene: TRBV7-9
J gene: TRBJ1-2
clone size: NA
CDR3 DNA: TGTTCCAGCAGCTCCCGGACAGGGGAAACGAACTATGGCTACACCTTC
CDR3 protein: CSSSSRTGETNYGYTF

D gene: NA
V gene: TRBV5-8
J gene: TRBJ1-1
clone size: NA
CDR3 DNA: TGTGCCAGCCCCAACCGGGTCGGCTTT
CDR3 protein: CASPNRVGF

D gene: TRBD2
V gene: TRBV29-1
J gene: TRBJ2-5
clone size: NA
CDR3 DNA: TGCAGCGTTGAACGAGGGGAGGGGGAGACCCAGTACTTC
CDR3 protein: CSVERGEGETQYF

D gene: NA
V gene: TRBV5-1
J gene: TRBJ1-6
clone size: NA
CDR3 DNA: TGCGCCAGCAGCTTGGACAGGCCGGAAAATTCCCCCCTCCACTTT
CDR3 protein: CASSLDRPENSPLHF

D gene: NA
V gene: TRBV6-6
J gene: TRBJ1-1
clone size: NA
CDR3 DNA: TGTGCCAGCAGTTTTACAGGCCCGAACACTGAAGCTTTCTTT
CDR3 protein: CASSFTGPNTEAFF

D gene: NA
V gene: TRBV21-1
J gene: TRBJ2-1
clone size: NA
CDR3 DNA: TGTGCCAGCAGCAAAGGATCGGGACTAGCGGGAAGGAGCTCCTACAATGAGCAGTTCTTC
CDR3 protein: CASSKGSGLAGRSSYNEQFF

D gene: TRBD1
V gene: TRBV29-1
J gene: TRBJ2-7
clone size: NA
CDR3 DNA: TGCAGCGTTGGTTTACAGGGGATTCGCGAGCAGTACTTC
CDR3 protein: CSVGLQGIREQYF

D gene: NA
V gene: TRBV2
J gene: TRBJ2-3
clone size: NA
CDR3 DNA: TGTGCCAGCAGTGAGACGGCGGGGGCGGGAGATACGCAGTATTTT
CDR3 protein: CASSETAGAGDTQYF

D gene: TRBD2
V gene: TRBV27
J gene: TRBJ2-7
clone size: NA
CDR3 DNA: TGTGCCAGCAGTCTTGGGACTAGCTCCTACGAGCAGTACTTC
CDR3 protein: CASSLGTSSYEQYF

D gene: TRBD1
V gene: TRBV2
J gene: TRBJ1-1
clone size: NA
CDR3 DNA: TGTGCCAGCAGTGCGGACAGGGGCGCTGAAGCTTTCTTT
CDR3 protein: CASSADRGAEAFF

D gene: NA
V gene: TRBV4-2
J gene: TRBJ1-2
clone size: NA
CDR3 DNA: TGTGCCAGCAGCCAAGCCGTACAGGGACACTATGGCTACACCTTC
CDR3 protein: CASSQAVQGHYGYTF

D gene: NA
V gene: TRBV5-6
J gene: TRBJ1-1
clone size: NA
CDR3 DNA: TGTGCCAGCAGCTTGCCCAGGGCTGGTACTGAAGCTTTCTTT
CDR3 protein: CASSLPRAGTEAFF

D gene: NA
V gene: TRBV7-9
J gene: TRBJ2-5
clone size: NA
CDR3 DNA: TGTGCCAGCAGCTCTGAACTCCCCTGGGAGACCCAGTACTTC
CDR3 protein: CASSSELPWETQYF

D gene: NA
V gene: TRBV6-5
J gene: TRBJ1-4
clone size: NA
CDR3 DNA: TGTGCCAGCAGTTACCAGCGGGGAGAAAATGAAAAACTGTTTTTT
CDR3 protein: CASSYQRGENEKLFF